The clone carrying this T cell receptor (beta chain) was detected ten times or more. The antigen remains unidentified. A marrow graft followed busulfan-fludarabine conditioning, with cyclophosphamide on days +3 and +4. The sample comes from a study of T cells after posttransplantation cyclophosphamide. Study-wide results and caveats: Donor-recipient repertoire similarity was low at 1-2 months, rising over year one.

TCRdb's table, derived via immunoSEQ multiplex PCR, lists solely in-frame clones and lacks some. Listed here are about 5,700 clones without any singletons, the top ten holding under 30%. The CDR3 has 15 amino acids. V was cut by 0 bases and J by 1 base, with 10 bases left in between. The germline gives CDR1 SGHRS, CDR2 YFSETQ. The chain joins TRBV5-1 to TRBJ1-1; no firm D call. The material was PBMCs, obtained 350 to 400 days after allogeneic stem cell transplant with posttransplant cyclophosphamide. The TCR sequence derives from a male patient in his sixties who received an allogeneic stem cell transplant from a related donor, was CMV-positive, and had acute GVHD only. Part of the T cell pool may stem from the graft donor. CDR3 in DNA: TGCGCCAGCAGCTTGGCCGAGCGGAGGAACACTGAAGCTTTCTTT. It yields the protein CASSLAERRNTEAFF.